This TCR beta chain was sequenced for a study of T cell responses to AZD1222 COVID-19 vaccine. The CDR3 consists of 14 residues. Germline CDR1 and CDR2: MNHEY and SVGEGT. The V gene end was trimmed by 4 bases and the J gene end by 6 bases; junction bases not matched to a gene: 6. Study-level results: Only 5 to 7 AZD1222 recipients tested seropositive at baseline. Most donors were white British and more were female, and clonal diversity was possibly underestimated.

Clones were read by immunoSEQ multiplex PCR, and TCRdb kept only the in-frame ones, dropping some. This table holds roughly 180,000 clones, roughly 93% found once. Of note for this clone: Its antigen is undetermined.

This receptor was taken from an adult who received the MenACWY meningococcal vaccine as a control. The chain is built from TRBV6-2 or TRBV6-3 and TRBJ2-1; 7 bases align to TRBD2. Here the sequenced sample was peripheral blood, taken 28 days after the second dose of the MenACWY control vaccine. The CDR3 reads CASSFAGEGNEQFF. CDR3 sequence (DNA): TGTGCCAGCAGTTTCGCGGGGGAAGGCAATGAGCAGTTCTTC.